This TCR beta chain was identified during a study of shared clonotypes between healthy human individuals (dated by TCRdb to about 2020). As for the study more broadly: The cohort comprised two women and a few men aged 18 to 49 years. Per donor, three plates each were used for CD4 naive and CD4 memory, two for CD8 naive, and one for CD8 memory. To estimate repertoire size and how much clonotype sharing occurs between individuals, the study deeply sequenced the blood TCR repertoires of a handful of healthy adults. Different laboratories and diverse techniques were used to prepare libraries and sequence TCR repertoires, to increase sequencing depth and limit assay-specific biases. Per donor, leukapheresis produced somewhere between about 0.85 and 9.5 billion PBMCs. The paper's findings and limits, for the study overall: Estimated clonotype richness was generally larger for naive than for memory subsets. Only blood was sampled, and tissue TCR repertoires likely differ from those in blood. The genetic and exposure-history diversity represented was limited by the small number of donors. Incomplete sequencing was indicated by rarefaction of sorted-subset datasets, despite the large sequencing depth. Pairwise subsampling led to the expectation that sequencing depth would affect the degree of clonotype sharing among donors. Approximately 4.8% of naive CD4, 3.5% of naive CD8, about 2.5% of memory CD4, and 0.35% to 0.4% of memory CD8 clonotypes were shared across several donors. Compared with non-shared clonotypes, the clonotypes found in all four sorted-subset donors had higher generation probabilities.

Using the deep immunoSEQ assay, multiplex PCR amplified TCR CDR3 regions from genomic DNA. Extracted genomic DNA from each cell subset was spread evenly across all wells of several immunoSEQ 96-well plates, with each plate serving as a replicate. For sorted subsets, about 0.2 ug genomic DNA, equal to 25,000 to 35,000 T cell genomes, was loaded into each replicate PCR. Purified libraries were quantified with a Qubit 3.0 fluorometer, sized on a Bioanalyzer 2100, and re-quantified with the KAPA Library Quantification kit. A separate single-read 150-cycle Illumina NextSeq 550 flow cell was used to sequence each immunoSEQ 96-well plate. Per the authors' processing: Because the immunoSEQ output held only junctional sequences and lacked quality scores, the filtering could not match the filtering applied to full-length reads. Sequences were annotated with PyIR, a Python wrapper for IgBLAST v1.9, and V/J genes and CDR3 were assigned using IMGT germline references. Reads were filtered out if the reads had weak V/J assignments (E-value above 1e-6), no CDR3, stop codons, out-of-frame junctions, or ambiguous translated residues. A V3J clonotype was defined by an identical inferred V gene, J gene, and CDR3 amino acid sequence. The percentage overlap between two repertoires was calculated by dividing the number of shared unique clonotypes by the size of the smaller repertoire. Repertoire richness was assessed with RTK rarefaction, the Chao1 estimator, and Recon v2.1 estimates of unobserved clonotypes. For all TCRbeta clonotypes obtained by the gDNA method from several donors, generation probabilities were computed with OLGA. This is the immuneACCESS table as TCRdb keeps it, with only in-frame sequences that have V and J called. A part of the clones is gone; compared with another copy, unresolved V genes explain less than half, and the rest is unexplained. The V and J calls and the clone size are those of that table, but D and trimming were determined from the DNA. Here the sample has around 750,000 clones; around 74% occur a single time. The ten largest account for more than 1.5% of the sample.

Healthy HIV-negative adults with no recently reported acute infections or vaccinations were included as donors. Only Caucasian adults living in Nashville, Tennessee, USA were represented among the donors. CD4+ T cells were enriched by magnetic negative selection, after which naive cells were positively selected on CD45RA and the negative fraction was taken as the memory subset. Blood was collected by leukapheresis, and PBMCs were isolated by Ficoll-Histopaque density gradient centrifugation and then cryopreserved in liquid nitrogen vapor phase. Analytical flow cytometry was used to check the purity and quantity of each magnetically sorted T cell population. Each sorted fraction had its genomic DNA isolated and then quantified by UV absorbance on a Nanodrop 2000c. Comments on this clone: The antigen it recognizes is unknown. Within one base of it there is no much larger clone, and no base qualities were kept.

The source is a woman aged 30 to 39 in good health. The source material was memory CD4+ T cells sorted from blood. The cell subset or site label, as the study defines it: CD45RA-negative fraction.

CDR3 reads: CASNSPDRAYGYTF. In nucleotides, the sequence is TGTGCCAGCAACTCCCCCGACAGGGCCTATGGCTACACCTTC. This sequence uses TRBV28 and TRBJ1-2, with TRBD1 identical over 7 junction bases. Reading the germline V gene gives CDR1 MDHEN and CDR2 SYDVKM. Inclusive of the bounding cysteine and phenylalanine, the CDR3 is 14 residues long. CDR3 DNA only is kept here, 42 bases in frame from base 1. Trimming leaves V shorter by 7 bases and J shorter by 4 bases, with the junction holding 9 bases beyond the gene matches.